One and the same sample provided the 15 T cell receptor delta chains below, sequenced in a study of gamma delta lymphoproliferative disorders and STAT genes. Genomic DNA from isolated PBMCs served as the sequencing template. TCRdb re-processed the multiplex PCR reads via CATT. This sample has around 1,200 delta-chain clones; around 1.8% occur once, and the top ten carry around 50%. Material for sequencing was blood. The receptor source for this set is a human donor in good health.

As to this clone: A far larger clone is a single base away, which makes a read error likely. The same CDR3 arises from other DNA sequences in this sample as well. The J gene is TRDJ1, the V gene TRDV2, with 8 bases aligning to TRDD3. Germline assignment: CDR1 GEAIGNYY and CDR2 EKD. Losses at the gene ends were 7 bases for V and 0 bases for J; bases not matched to a gene: 21. CDR3 size: 19 residues. The CDR3 here is CACDFLGYATRGDTDKLIF. The CDR3 nucleotides read TGTGCCTGCGACTTTTTGGGATACGCTACCCGGGGGGACACCGATAAACTCATCTTT.

This clone has only a few counts. A single base is all that separates this from a far larger clone, so a read error is likely. At the DNA level, this CDR3 is encoded by other sequences in the same sample as well. The rearrangement joins TRDV1 to TRDJ2, with 7 bases fitting TRDD3. With 2 bases clipped from V and 8 bases from J, the junction kept 20 bases outside the gene matches. CDR3 size: 19 residues. From germline, CDR1 is TSWWSYY and CDR2 QGS. The CDR3 protein is CALGEIAFLHVLGRAQLFF. DNA for the CDR3: TGTGCTCTTGGGGAAATAGCCTTTCTTCATGTACTGGGGAGGGCACAACTCTTCTTT.

For this clone: This DNA's translation and the protein TCRdb lists, from a much larger clone, do not match at residue 9, likely due to a read error; the protein shown is translated from the DNA. The V and J genes are TRDV3 and TRDJ1; D is possibly TRDD3 (7 bases). Looked up from germline, CDR1 is TVYSNPD and CDR2 is GDNSRS (reference sequence). Trimming stripped 4 bases from V and 2 bases from J, with 29 bases between. This CDR3 has 18 residues. This CDR3 reads CASNLPGLPGDRTDKLIF. CDR3 DNA sequence: TGTGCCTCAAATCTTCCTGGGCTACCGGGGGATCGGACCGATAAACTCATCTTT.

This clone has just a few counts. TCRdb's protein for this DNA is that of a much larger clone and differs from the translation at residue 4, likely a read error; the protein shown is the DNA translation. The J gene is TRDJ1, the V gene TRDV2; 11 positions match TRDD3. The CDR3 extends over 18 amino acids. From germline, CDR1 is GEAIGNYY and CDR2 EKD. V trimming: 5 bases; J trimming: 4 bases; junction bases outside the gene matches: 17. The CDR3 coding sequence is TGTGCCTGTGTCCCCCCCCGCCTCCTGGGGGATACTAGCGATAAACTCATCTTT. Protein: CACVPPRLLGDTSDKLIF.

Of note for this clone: A read error likely explains why the TCRdb protein, taken from a much larger clone, differs from this DNA's translation at residue 9; the protein shown is translated from the DNA. The chain recombines TRDV1 with TRDJ1; D is possibly TRDD2 (5 bases). The length of the CDR3 is 19 residues. CDR1 is TSWWSYY and CDR2 is QGS in the germline V gene. V gave up 4 bases and J gave up 1 base, with 25 bases separating them. Here the CDR3 DNA reads TGTGCTCTTGGGGTCCCGCCGGCCCCTTCTACCATGTTCACCGATAAACTCATCTTT. This translates into CALGVPPAPSTMFTDKLIF.

Only a few counts were recorded for this clone. TCRdb's protein, taken from a much larger clone, differs from this DNA's translation at residue 12, likely owing to a read error; the protein displayed comes from the DNA. V and J are TRDV2 and TRDJ1; 10 nucleotides align to TRDD3. The CDR3 has 18 amino acids. Germline V CDR1 and CDR2: GEAIGNYY, EKD. V shed 0 bases, J shed 1 base, and the junction held 10 bases outside the gene matches. The CDR3 DNA follows: TGTGCCTGTGACACCGTCGGGGGGGATACGAAGTGCACCGATAAACTCATCTTT. Its translation: CACDTVGGDTKCTDKLIF.

This clone is judged medium-sized. A read error is the likely source, as a far larger clone sits one nucleotide away. V and J are TRDV2 and TRDJ1, with TRDD3 identical over 8 bases. V lost 0 bases to trimming and J lost 2 bases; unmatched junction nucleotides: 7. CDR3 length: 16 amino acids. Germline values: CDR1 GEAIGNYY, CDR2 EKD. The CDR3 loop is CACDTLGDRWTDKLIF. The CDR3 DNA is TGTGCCTGTGACACCTTGGGGGATCGGTGGACCGATAAACTCATCTTT.

This clone was detected a few times. This DNA's translation differs at residue 13 from TCRdb's protein, which comes from a much larger clone; a read error is likely, and the protein shown is translated from the DNA. J is TRDJ3 and V is TRDV1; a possible D gene is TRDD3 (5 bases). Looked up from germline, CDR1 is TSWWSYY and CDR2 is QGS. The CDR3 is 19 residues long. CDR3 region: CALGELGVINPWNTRQMFF. DNA of the CDR3: TGTGCTCTTGGGGAACTGGGGGTCATAAATCCCTGGAACACCCGACAGATGTTTTTC.

Concerning this clone itself: TCRdb has a much larger clone's protein, which differs at residue 13 from the translation of this DNA, likely because of a read error; what is shown is the protein translated from the DNA. V gene TRDV2 combines with J gene TRDJ1, with 11 bases fitting TRDD3. The V segment lost 3 bases and the J segment 2 bases; nucleotides outside the gene matches: 13. The CDR3 consists of 18 residues. CDR1 is GEAIGNYY, CDR2 EKD, per germline. CDR3 amino acids: CACDPPRLLGDTTDKLIF. In nucleotides, the CDR3 is TGTGCCTGTGACCCCCCCCGCCTCCTGGGGGATACTACCGATAAACTCATCTTT.

With regard to this clone: The protein TCRdb lists belongs to a much larger clone and differs from this DNA's translation at residue 12, which points to a read error; the protein shown is made from the DNA. The chain uses TRDV2 and TRDJ1, with 10 bases identical to TRDD3. The CDR3 length is 18 residues. The V gene end was trimmed by 2 bases and the J gene end by 3 bases; junction bases not matched to a gene: 14. Per germline, CDR1 GEAIGNYY and CDR2 EKD. The CDR3 coding sequence is TGTGCCTGTGACAAACTTACTGGGGGATCTCAGTTCGCCGATAAACTCATCTTT. The encoded protein is CACDKLTGGSQFADKLIF.

This clone has only a few counts. The protein in TCRdb stems from a much larger clone and differs at residue 9 from this DNA's translation, likely a read error; here the protein is translated from the DNA. The chain links TRDV1 to TRDJ1; D unclear. Trimming cost V 4 bases and J 1 base, with 25 bases left between them. From germline, CDR1 is TSWWSYY and CDR2 QGS. The CDR3 totals 19 residues. Here the CDR3 DNA reads TGTGCTCTTGGGGTCCCGCCGGCCTTTTCTACCATGTTCACCGATAAACTCATCTTT. Amino acid sequence: CALGVPPAFSTMFTDKLIF.

The sample holds a few counts of this clone. The TCRdb record carries a much larger clone's protein, which differs from this DNA's translation at residue 4; a read error is the likely cause, and the protein listed here is the DNA translation. The rearrangement uses TRDV1 and TRDJ1; TRDD3 matches 12 bases. Germline-derived CDR1 and CDR2 are TSWWSYY and QGS. The CDR3 sequence is 17 residues long. CDR3 in amino acids: CALRDDLPLLGDTGLIF. The CDR3 nucleotides read TGTGCTCTTAGGGATGACCTTCCCCTACTGGGGGATACTGGGCTCATCTTT.

This clone was recorded a few times. A far larger clone is just one base off, so this is likely a read error. The identical CDR3 is also encoded by other nucleotide sequences in the sample. J is TRDJ3 and V is TRDV2; D is perhaps TRDD3 (5 bases). CDR1 is GEAIGNYY, CDR2 EKD, per germline. The CDR3 has 18 amino acids. CDR3 DNA: TGTGCCTGTCCATCGGTTGGGGTAAGCTCCTGGGACACCCGGCAGATGTTTTTC. The encoded protein is CACPSVGVSSWDTRQMFF.

There are a few counts of this clone. Only one base separates this from a far larger clonotype, so it likely reflects a read error. This specimen includes other DNA sequences encoding the same CDR3. The chain links TRDV1 to TRDJ1, with TRDD3 matching 11 bases. CDR1 TSWWSYY and CDR2 QGS come from the germline V gene. CDR3 length: 17 amino acids. J was trimmed by 11 bases and V by 3 bases; bases with no gene match: 17. The CDR3 loop is CALGDDLPLLGDTGLIF. DNA for the CDR3: TGTGCTCTTGGGGATGACCTTCCCCTGCTGGGGGATACTGGGCTCATCTTT.

This clone was seen a handful of times. The protein TCRdb gives is from a much larger clone and does not agree with this DNA's translation at residue 13, likely a read error; the protein shown here comes from the DNA. The J gene is TRDJ1, the V gene TRDV1; 10 positions match TRDD3. Germline V lookup: CDR1 TSWWSYY, CDR2 QGS. CDR3 size: 17 residues. The ends lost 3 bases at V and 11 bases at J; junction bases unmatched: 18. CDR3 residues: CALGDDLPLLGDAGLIF. CDR3 nucleotides: TGTGCTCTTGGGGATGACCTTCCCCTACTGGGGGATGCTGGGCTCATCTTT.